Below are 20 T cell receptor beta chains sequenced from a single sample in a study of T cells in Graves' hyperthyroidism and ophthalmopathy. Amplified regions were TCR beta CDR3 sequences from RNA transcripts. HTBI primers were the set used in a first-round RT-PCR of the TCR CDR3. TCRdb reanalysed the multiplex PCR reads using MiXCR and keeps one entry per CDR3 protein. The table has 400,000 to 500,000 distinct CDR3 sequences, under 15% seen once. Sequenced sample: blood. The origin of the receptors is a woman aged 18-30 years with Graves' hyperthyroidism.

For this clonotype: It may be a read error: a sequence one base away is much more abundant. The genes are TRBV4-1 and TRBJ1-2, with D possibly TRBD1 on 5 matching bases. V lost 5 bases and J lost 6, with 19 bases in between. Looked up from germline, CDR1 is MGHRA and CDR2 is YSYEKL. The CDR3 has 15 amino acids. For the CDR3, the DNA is TGCGCCAGCAGCTCCCGACAGCCGGTGGGGCATGGCTACACCTTC. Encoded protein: CASSSRQPVGHGYTF.

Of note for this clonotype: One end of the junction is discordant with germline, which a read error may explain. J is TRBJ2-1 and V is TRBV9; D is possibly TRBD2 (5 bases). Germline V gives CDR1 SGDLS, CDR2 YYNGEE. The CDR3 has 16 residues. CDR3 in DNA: TGTGCCAGCAGCGTGTGGGTCCAGCGGCCCTACAATGACCAGTTCTTC. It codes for CASSVWVQRPYNDQFF. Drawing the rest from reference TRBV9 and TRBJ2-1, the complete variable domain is DSGVTQTPKHLITATGQRVTLRCSPRSGDLSVYWYQQSLDQGLQFLIQYYNGEERAKGNILERFSAQQFPDLHSELNLSSLELGDSALYFCASSVWVQRPYNDQFFGPGTRLTVL.

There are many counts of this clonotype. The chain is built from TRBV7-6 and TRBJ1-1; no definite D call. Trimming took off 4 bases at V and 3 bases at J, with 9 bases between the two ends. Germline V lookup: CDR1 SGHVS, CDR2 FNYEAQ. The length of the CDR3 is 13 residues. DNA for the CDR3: TGTGCCAGCAGCTCCCAGGAGGACACTGAAGCTTTCTTT. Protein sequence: CASSSQEDTEAFF.

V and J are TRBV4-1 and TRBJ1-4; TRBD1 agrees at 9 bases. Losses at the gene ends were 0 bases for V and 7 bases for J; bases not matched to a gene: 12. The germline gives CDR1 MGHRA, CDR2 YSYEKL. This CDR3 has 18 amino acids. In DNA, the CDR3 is TGCGCCAGCAGCCAAGACACCGGGACAGGGACTAATGGTGAAAAACTGTTTTTT. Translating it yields CASSQDTGTGTNGEKLFF.

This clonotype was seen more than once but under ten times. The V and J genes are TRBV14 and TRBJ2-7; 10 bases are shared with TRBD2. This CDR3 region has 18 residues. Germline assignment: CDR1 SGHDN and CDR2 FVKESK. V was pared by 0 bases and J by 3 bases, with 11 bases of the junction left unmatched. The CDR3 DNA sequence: TGTGCCAGCAGCCAAGAGTTGGCTAGCGGGGGACTATACTACGAGCAGTACGTC. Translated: CASSQELASGGLYYEQYV.

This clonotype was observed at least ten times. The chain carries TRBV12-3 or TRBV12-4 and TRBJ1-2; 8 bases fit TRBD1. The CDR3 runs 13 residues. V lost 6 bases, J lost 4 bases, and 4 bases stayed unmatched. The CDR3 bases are TGTGCCAGCAGAGCGACAGGGGTCTATGGCTACACCTTC. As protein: CASRATGVYGYTF.

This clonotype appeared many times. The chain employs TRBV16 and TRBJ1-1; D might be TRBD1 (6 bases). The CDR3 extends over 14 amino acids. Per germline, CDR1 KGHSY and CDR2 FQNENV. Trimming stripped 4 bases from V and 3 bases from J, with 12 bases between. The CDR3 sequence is CASSLQTGYTEAFF. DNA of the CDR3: TGTGCCAGCAGCCTCCAAACAGGGTACACTGAAGCTTTCTTT.

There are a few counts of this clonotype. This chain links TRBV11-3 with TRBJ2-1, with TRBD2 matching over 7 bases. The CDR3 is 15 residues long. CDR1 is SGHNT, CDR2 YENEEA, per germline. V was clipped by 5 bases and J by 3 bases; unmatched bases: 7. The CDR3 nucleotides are TGTGCCAGCAGCCTAACTAGCGTTGACTACAATGAGCAGTTCTTC. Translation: CASSLTSVDYNEQFF.

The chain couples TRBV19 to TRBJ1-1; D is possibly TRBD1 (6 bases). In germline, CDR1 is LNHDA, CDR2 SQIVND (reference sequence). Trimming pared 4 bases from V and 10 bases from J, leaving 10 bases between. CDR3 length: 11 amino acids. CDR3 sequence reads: CASSRGRRAFF. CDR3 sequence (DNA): TGTGCCAGTAGTAGGGGGCGTCGAGCTTTCTTT.

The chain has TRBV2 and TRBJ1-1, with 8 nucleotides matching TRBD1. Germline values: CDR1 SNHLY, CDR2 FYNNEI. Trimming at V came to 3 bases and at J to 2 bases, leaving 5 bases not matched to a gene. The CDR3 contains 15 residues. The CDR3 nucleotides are TGTGCCAGCAGTGAGCTAGGACAGGGTAACACTGAAGCTTTCTTT. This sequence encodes CASSELGQGNTEAFF.

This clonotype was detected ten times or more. The CDR3 reads CASSPPTGGYGYTF. DNA of the CDR3: TGTGCCAGCTCACCGCCGACAGGGGGCTATGGCTACACCTTC. This rearrangement joins TRBV18 to TRBJ1-2; 9 positions match TRBD1. Germline values: CDR1 KGHSH, CDR2 LQKENI. The junction had 3 bases not matched to a gene; V was cut back by 3 bases and J by 4 bases. This CDR3 is built from 14 residues.

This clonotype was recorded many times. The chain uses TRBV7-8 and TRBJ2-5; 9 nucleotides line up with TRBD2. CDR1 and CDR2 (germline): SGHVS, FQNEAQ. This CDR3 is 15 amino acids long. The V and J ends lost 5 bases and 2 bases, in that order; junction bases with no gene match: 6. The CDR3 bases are TGTGCCAGCAGCGCGCTGACTAGCGGACAAGAGACCCAGTACTTC. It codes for CASSALTSGQETQYF.

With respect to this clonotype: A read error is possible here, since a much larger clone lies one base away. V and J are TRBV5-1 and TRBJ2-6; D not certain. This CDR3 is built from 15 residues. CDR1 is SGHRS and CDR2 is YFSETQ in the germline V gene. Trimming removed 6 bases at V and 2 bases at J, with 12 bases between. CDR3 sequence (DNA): TGCGCCAGCACCCGAATAAACACTGGGGCCAACGTCCTGACTTTC. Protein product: CASTRINTGANVLTF.

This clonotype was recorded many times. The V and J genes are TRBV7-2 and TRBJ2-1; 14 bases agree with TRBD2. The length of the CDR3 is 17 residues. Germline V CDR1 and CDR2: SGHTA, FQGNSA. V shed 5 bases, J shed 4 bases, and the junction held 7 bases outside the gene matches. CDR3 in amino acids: CASSPGRTSGGYNEQFF. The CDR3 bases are TGTGCCAGCAGCCCCGGAAGGACTAGCGGGGGGTACAATGAGCAGTTCTTC. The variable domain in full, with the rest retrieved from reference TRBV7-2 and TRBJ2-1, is GAGVSQSPSNKVTEKGKDVELRCDPISGHTALYWYRQSLGQGLEFLIYFQGNSAPDKSGLPSDRFSAERTGGSVSTLTIQRTQQEDSAVYLCASSPGRTSGGYNEQFFGPGTRLTVL.

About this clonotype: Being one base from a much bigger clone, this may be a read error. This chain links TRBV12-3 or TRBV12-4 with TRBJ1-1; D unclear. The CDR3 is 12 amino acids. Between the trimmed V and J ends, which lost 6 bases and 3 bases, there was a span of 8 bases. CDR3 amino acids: CASRGLDTEAFF. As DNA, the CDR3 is TGTGCCAGCAGAGGACTGGACACTGAAGCTTTCTTT.

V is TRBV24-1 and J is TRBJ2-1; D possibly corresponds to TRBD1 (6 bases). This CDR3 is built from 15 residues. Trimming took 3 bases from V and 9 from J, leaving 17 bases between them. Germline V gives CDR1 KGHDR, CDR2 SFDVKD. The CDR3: CATSDIHTGLSEQFF. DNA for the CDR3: TGTGCCACCAGTGATATACATACAGGGTTGAGTGAGCAGTTCTTC.

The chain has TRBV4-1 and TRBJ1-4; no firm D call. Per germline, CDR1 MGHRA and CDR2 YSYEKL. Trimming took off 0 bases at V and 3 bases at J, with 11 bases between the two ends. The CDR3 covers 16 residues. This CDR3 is CASSQDLNVANEKLFF. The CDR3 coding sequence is TGCGCCAGCAGCCAAGATCTGAATGTGGCTAATGAAAAACTGTTTTTT.

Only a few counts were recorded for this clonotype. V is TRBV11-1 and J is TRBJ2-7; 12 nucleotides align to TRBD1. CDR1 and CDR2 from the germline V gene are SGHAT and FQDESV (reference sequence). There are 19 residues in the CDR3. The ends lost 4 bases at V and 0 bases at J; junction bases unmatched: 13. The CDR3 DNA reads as TGTGCCAGCAGCTCCATGCCAGGGACAGGGGGCTACAGCTCCTACGAGCAGTACGTC. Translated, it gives CASSSMPGTGGYSSYEQYV.

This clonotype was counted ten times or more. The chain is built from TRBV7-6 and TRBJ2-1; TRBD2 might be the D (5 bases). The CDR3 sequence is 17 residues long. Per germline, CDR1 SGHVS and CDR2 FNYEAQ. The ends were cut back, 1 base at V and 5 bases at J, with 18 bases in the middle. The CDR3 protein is CASSLVVAGRLNNEQFF. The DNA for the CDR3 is TGTGCCAGCAGCTTAGTTGTGGCGGGCCGTCTAAACAATGAGCAGTTCTTC.

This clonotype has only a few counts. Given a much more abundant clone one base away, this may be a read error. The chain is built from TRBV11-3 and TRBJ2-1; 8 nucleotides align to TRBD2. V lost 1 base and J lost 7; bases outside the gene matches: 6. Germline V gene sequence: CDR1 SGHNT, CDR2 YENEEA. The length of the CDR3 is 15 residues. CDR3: CASSLVPGGPNEQFF. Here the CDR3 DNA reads TGTGCCAGCAGCTTAGTGCCGGGAGGGCCGAATGAGCAGTTCTTC.